This TCR beta chain appears in the sequencing data of a study of blood T cell repertoires in COVID-19. Across the whole study: Donors in the United States, Italy and Spain gave samples during acute or convalescent COVID-19. T cells, B-cell-depleted T cells, or PBMCs supplied cDNA or gDNA.

This clone appeared once. In the original workflow: Reference gene primer amplification in the assay estimated nucleated cell counts. The table came from immunoSEQ multiplex PCR; TCRdb's copy has only in-frame clones and leaves some out. V and J calls and clone size are given by that table; D and trimming were obtained from the DNA. The sample has fewer than 250,000 clones, around four fifths seen once; the top ten hold about 4%. This CDR3 spans 14 amino acids. Per the germline V gene, CDR1 is SEHNR and CDR2 is FQNEAQ (reference sequence). Trimming took off 6 bases at V and 4 bases at J, with 12 bases between the two ends.

Sequenced material: peripheral blood. The rearrangement uses TRBV7-9 and TRBJ1-4; TRBD1 is a possible D gene (5 bases). This receptor was taken from a man over 45 with acute or convalescent COVID-19. The CDR3 bases are TGTGCCAGCAGTCAAGCGGGGGGTAATGAAAAACTGTTTTTT. This translates into CASSQAGGNEKLFF.